This passage covers 2 T cell receptor beta chains from one sample sequenced in a study of blood T cells in healthy people across ages. Sample-barcoded 5' priming and a J-beta primer mix drove a second PCR of about 7 to 12 cycles. TCRdb processed the 5' RACE reads anew with MiXCR; each CDR3 protein has one entry. The sample holds about 1,400,000 distinct CDR3 sequences, around 59% seen once. The source material was blood. The receptors originated from a man aged 18 to 35 in good health.

The chain recombines TRBV6-5 with TRBJ2-3; D call uncertain. This CDR3 has 13 amino acids. Trimming pared 8 bases from V and 5 bases from J, leaving 14 bases between. Germline CDR1 reads MNHEY; CDR2 reads SVGAGI. CDR3 residues: CASGFLRQDTQYF. CDR3 in DNA: TGTGCCAGCGGGTTCCTGCGACAAGATACGCAGTATTTT.

This clonotype has a handful of counts. V is TRBV7-2 and J is TRBJ2-5; no definite D call. CDR1 is SGHTA, CDR2 FQGNSA, per germline. This CDR3 comprises 15 residues. V lost 1 base, J lost 5 bases, and 14 bases lay in between. In DNA, the CDR3 is TGTGCCAGCAGCTTAGAGAGCTCCCCGGTTGAGACCCAGTACTTC. Protein sequence: CASSLESSPVETQYF.